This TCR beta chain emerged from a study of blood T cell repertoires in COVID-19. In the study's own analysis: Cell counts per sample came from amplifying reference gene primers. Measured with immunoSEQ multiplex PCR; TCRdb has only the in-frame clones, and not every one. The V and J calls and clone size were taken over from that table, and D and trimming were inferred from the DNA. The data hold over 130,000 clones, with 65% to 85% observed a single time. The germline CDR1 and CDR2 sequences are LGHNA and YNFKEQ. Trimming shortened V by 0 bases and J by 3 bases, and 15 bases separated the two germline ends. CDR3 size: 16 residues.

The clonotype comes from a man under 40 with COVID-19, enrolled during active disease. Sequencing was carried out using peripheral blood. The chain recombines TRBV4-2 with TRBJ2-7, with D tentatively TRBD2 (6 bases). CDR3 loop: CASSQDGLTLFYEQYF. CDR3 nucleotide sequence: TGTGCCAGCAGCCAAGATGGACTAACACTCTTCTACGAGCAGTACTTC.